The entry below gives a single TCR beta chain sequence along with its context. What antigen it recognizes has not been identified. Base qualities were left out, and no much larger clone turns up one base away. The CDR3 sequence holds 17 residues, the cysteine and phenylalanine included. Left in the record is the CDR3 DNA by itself, 51 bases read in frame from the first base. V loses 1 base, J loses 3 bases, and the germline ends lie 19 bases apart. The germline V gene supplies CDR1 MGHRA and CDR2 YSYEKL. Using the deep immunoSEQ assay, multiplex PCR amplified TCR CDR3 regions from genomic DNA. Extracted genomic DNA from each cell subset was distributed evenly across all wells of several immunoSEQ 96-well plates, and each plate was treated as a replicate. For sorted subsets, around 200 ng genomic DNA, equal to 30,000 to 35,000 T cell genomes, was loaded into each replicate PCR. The purified libraries were quantified using a Qubit 3.0 fluorometer, sized with a Bioanalyzer 2100, and then quantified again using the KAPA Library Quantification kit. Every immunoSEQ 96-well plate was sequenced on a separate single-read 150-cycle Illumina NextSeq 550 flow cell. The authors processed their data as follows. Because only junctional sequences without quality scores were contained in the immunoSEQ output, filtering matching that applied to full-length reads could not be performed. Sequences were annotated with PyIR, a Python wrapper for IgBLAST v1.9, and V/J genes and CDR3 were assigned using IMGT germline references. Reads with weak V/J assignments (E-value above 1e-6), missing CDR3, stop codons, out-of-frame junctions, or ambiguous translated residues were removed. V3J clonotypes were defined as sequences sharing the same inferred V gene, J gene, and CDR3 amino acid sequence. Percentage overlap between repertoires was calculated by dividing the number of shared unique clonotypes by the size of the smaller repertoire. RTK rarefaction, the Chao1 estimator, and Recon v2.1 estimates of unobserved clonotypes were used to assess repertoire richness. For all TCRbeta clonotypes obtained by the gDNA method from several donors, generation probabilities were computed with OLGA. The source is immuneACCESS, and TCRdb retained only in-frame sequences with V and J called. Part of the clones is not carried over; for the studies checked, unresolved V genes explain less than half of this, and the remainder is unexplained. The DNA gave D and trimming, while V, J and clone size come from that table. The sample records over 400,000 clones, more than 95% of which are singletons. The top ten clones comprise 0.064% of the sample.

These data are taken from a study of shared clonotypes between healthy human individuals (dated by TCRdb to the early 2020s). Looking at the study overall: A few men and a couple of women, aged 18 to 49 years, made up the cohort. Each donor's leukapheresis produced roughly between about 0.8 and 8.9 billion PBMCs. To increase sequencing depth and limit assay-specific biases, TCR repertoire library preparation and sequencing were carried out by different laboratories using diverse techniques. To estimate repertoire size and how much clonotypes are shared between individuals, the study performed deep sequencing of blood TCR repertoires from a few healthy adults. For each donor, CD4 naive and CD4 memory were each run on three plates, CD8 naive on two plates, and CD8 memory on one plate. Here is what the overall study found, with its caveats: Across a few donors, around 5.4% of naive CD4, roughly 3.5% of naive CD8, approximately 2.5% of memory CD4, and around 0.4% of memory CD8 clonotypes were shared. Estimated clonotype richness was generally larger for naive than for memory subsets. Higher generation probabilities were observed for clonotypes shared by all four sorted-subset donors than for non-shared clonotypes. The genetic and exposure-history diversity represented was limited by the small number of donors. Rarefaction of sorted-subset datasets indicated incomplete sequencing despite the large sequencing depth. Sampling was limited to blood, and TCR repertoires in tissue likely differ from TCR repertoires in blood. Based on pairwise subsampling, the degree of clonotype sharing among donors was expected to be affected by sequencing depth.

Donors were healthy HIV-negative adults with no recently reported acute infections or vaccinations. Every donor was a Caucasian adult living in Nashville, Tennessee, USA. CD4+ T cells were enriched by magnetic negative selection; naive cells were then positively selected on CD45RA, and the negative fraction formed the memory subset. After blood collection by leukapheresis, PBMCs were isolated using Ficoll-Histopaque density gradient centrifugation and then cryopreserved in the vapor phase of liquid nitrogen. Analytical flow cytometry was used to check the purity and quantity of each magnetically sorted T cell population. Genomic DNA was isolated from every sorted fraction and measured by UV absorbance on a Nanodrop 2000c.

The chain is assembled from TRBV4-1 and TRBJ2-7; the D gene is perhaps TRBD2, on 6 matching bases. The sample taken for sequencing was naive CD4+ T cells sorted from blood. The cell subset or site label on this specimen signifies: CD45RA+ positively selected. This sequence originates from a woman aged 25-40 years in good health. Here is the DNA: TGCGCCAGCAGCCAAGTATTGGCGGGATGGGGTCTCTACGAGCAGTACTTC. This translates into CASSQVLAGWGLYEQYF.